The source of this TCR beta chain is a study of identical twins. Via MiXCR, TCRdb re-called the 5' RACE reads, giving one row per CDR3 protein. The sample comprises approximately 700,000 distinct CDR3 sequences, 15% to 20% of which are singletons, and around 12% rests with the top ten. These data also formed part of another study, on T cells expressing NK-cell markers.

Input material: PBMCs. The receptor was derived from a woman between 18 and 30 years old in good health.

DNA of the CDR3: TGCAGTGCTAGCTTCAGGGACTATGGCTACACCTTC. Protein product: CSASFRDYGYTF. This chain uses TRBV20-1 with TRBJ1-2; TRBD1 might be the D (5 bases). CDR1 is DFQATT and CDR2 is SNEGSKA in the germline V gene (reference sequence). With 3 bases removed from V and 3 bases from J, the gap between germline ends came to 8 bases. The length of the CDR3 is 12 residues.